This T cell receptor beta chain comes out of a study of cytomegalovirus exposure and HLA in healthy donors. This clone came up a few times. The study ran its PCR with 60 Vbeta and 13 Jbeta primers. Data came from immunoSEQ multiplex PCR; TCRdb stores just in-frame clones and leaves some out. The top ten clones hold over 20% of a sample with 90,000 or so clones, roughly three quarters of them seen once. The CDR3 covers 15 residues. Germline V CDR1 and CDR2: SGHTA, FQGNSA. V lost 1 base and J lost 6, with 16 bases in between. Material: PBMCs. The chain joins TRBV7-2 to TRBJ2-7, with D tentatively TRBD1 (5 bases). The clonotype comes from a woman aged 50 to 60 in good health and CMV-seropositive. DNA of the CDR3: TGTGCCAGCAGCTTAGACAGACAGCGCCTCGGCGAGCAGTACTTC. Encoded protein: CASSLDRQRLGEQYF.